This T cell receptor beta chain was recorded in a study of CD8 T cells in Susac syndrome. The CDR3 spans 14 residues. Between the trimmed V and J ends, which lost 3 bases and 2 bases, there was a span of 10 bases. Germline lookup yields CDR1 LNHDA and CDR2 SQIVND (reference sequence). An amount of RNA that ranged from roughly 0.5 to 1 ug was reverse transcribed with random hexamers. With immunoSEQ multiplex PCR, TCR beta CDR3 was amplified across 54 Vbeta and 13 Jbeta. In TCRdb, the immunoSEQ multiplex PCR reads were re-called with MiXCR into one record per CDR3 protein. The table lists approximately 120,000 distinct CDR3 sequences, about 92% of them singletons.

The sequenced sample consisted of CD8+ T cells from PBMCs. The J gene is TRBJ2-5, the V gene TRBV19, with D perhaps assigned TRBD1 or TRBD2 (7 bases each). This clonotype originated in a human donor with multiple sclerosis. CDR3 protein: CASSMQGGQETQYF. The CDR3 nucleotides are TGTGCCAGTAGTATGCAGGGGGGGCAAGAGACCCAGTACTTC.